A selection of T cell receptor beta chains follows, all from one sample in a study of blood T cell repertoires in COVID-19. Repertoires were generated with immunoSEQ multiplex PCR, while TCRdb's copy carries only in-frame clones and drops some. The sample yields around 23,000 clones, 65% to 80% seen once. The source material was peripheral blood. The receptors derive from a man in his fifties with COVID-19, enrolled during active disease. The CDR3 runs from the conserved cysteine through the conserved F or W. A D gene is named only where the DNA matches it firmly. Not every row has a clone size; where given, it reads once, few, many or a size class.

d_gene	len	abundance	v_gene	j_gene	CDR3aa	CDR3nt
TRBD1	16	.	TRBV9	TRBJ2-3	CASSPRVTGSTDTQYF	TGTGCCAGCAGCCCCCGGGTGACAGGGTCCACAGATACGCAGTATTTT
TRBD1	15	few	TRBV27	TRBJ2-1	CASRQTTGAYNEQFF	TGTGCCAGCAGGCAGACGACAGGGGCCTACAATGAGCAGTTCTTC
TRBD1	14	.	TRBV10-3	TRBJ2-7	CAISESDRVSEQYF	TGTGCCATCAGTGAGTCGGACAGGGTGAGCGAGCAGTACTTC
TRBD2	15	.	TRBV30	TRBJ2-5	CAWSKTSGGLETQYF	TGTGCCTGGAGCAAAACTAGCGGGGGGTTGGAGACCCAGTACTTC
.	14	few	TRBV18	TRBJ1-1	CASSPSPANTEAFF	TGTGCCAGCTCACCGAGTCCTGCGAACACTGAAGCTTTCTTT
TRBD1	14	.	TRBV19	TRBJ1-5	CASSPTGGNQPQHF	TGTGCCAGTAGCCCGACAGGGGGGAATCAGCCCCAGCATTTT
TRBD2	17	.	TRBV5-1	TRBJ2-2	CASSPTRGGASGGELFF	TGCGCCAGCAGCCCGACTCGCGGGGGGGCCTCGGGCGGGGAGCTGTTTTTT
TRBD1	15	.	TRBV28	TRBJ2-7	CASSSPGQGRSEQYF	TGTGCCAGCAGTTCTCCGGGACAGGGGAGAAGCGAGCAGTACTTC
TRBD2	15	few	TRBV13	TRBJ2-7	CASSLGTSGSYEQYF	TGTGCCAGCAGCTTAGGGACTAGCGGGAGCTACGAGCAGTACTTC
.	16	few	TRBV27	TRBJ2-7	CASSFDAGRPVYEQYF	TGTGCCAGCAGTTTTGACGCCGGGAGACCCGTCTACGAGCAGTACTTC
.	12	.	TRBV28	TRBJ1-2	CASTKWGLGYTF	TGTGCCAGCACCAAATGGGGGCTGGGCTACACCTTC
TRBD1	16	.	TRBV24-1	TRBJ2-2	CATSDWGQGDTGELFF	TGTGCCACCAGTGATTGGGGACAGGGGGACACCGGGGAGCTGTTTTTT
TRBD1	16	few	TRBV19	TRBJ1-5	CASSPTGGDINQPQHF	TGTGCCAGTAGTCCCACAGGGGGCGATATCAATCAGCCCCAGCATTTT
.	14	.	TRBV3-1/TRBV3-2	TRBJ1-1	CASSQDGLNTEAFF	TGTGCCAGCAGCCAAGACGGTCTGAACACTGAAGCTTTCTTT
.	16	.	TRBV6-1	TRBJ1-1	CASSEASFSVNTEAFF	TGTGCCAGCAGTGAAGCGTCCTTTTCTGTGAACACTGAAGCTTTCTTT
TRBD2	15	few	TRBV7-8	TRBJ2-7	CASSLELAASYEQYF	TGTGCCAGCAGCTTAGAACTAGCGGCATCCTACGAGCAGTACTTC
TRBD1	13	.	TRBV29-1	TRBJ1-5	CSVGDRGNQPQHF	TGCAGCGTTGGGGACAGGGGCAATCAGCCCCAGCATTTT
.	15	.	TRBV3-1/TRBV3-2	TRBJ1-5	CASSQTTAGNQPQHF	TGTGCCAGCAGCCAAACGACAGCCGGCAATCAGCCCCAGCATTTT
.	12	.	TRBV19	TRBJ1-2	CASSPGFYGYTF	TGTGCCAGTAGTCCAGGATTCTATGGCTACACCTTC
TRBD1	12	.	TRBV18	TRBJ1-4	CASSPDREELFF	TGTGCCAGCTCACCCGACAGGGAGGAACTGTTTTTT
TRBD2	12	.	TRBV19	TRBJ2-3	CASSRLADTQYF	TGTGCCAGTAGTAGACTAGCGGATACGCAGTATTTT
TRBD2	13	.	TRBV11-3	TRBJ2-1	CASGGSRYNEQFF	TGTGCCAGCGGCGGGAGTAGGTACAATGAGCAGTTCTTC
TRBD1	15	few	TRBV4-1	TRBJ1-3	CASSHPTGLGNTIYF	TGCGCCAGCAGCCACCCGACAGGGCTTGGAAACACCATATATTTT
TRBD1	16	once	TRBV28	TRBJ1-2	CASSFSDRGVNYGYTF	TGTGCCAGCAGTTTCTCAGACAGGGGAGTTAACTATGGCTACACCTTC